These 22 T cell receptor beta chains originate from one sample sequenced in a study of cytomegalovirus exposure and HLA in healthy donors. This table comes from immunoSEQ multiplex PCR, and its TCRdb copy is limited to in-frame clones, with some not included. Found here are approximately 150,000 clones, 87% of them singletons; the top ten hold roughly 4.5%. The specimen sequenced was PBMCs. The origin of the receptors is a young man in good health and CMV-seropositive.

The chain employs TRBV30 and TRBJ1-5, with TRBD1 identical over 8 bases. The germline V gene encodes CDR1 GTSNPN and CDR2 SVGIG (reference sequence). This CDR3 contains 14 residues. Trimming at V came to 3 bases and at J to 6 bases, leaving 7 bases not matched to a gene. CDR3 loop: CAWSGQGAGQPQHF. CDR3 coding DNA: TGTGCCTGGAGCGGGCAGGGGGCGGGTCAGCCCCAGCATTTT.

This chain links TRBV5-6 with TRBJ1-1; D remains ambiguous. Per germline, CDR1 SGHDT and CDR2 YYEEEE. CDR3 length equals 11 residues. Trimming removed 2 bases at V and 6 bases at J, with 5 bases between. The CDR3 sequence: CASSFGAEAFF. Written as DNA, the CDR3 is TGTGCCAGCAGCTTTGGAGCTGAAGCTTTCTTT.

The gene calls are TRBV28 and TRBJ2-3; D might be TRBD1 (6 bases). Looked up from germline, CDR1 is MDHEN and CDR2 is SYDVKM. The CDR3 has 15 residues. Trimming left V 6 bases short and J 2 bases short, with 15 bases between. The CDR3 region is CASSPPDRLTDTQYF. Here the CDR3 DNA reads TGTGCCAGCAGCCCCCCGGACAGACTCACAGATACGCAGTATTTT.

V is TRBV27 and J is TRBJ2-7, with a weak D call TRBD2 (6 bases). Between the trimmed V and J ends, which lost 5 bases and 1 base, there was a span of 15 bases. CDR1 is MNHEY and CDR2 is SMNVEV in the germline V gene (reference sequence). CDR3 length: 15 residues. The DNA for the CDR3 is TGTGCCAGCAGTACCCATCTAGCGCCGTCCTACGAGCAGTACTTC. Its translation is CASSTHLAPSYEQYF.

The chain couples TRBV2 to TRBJ2-5; 7 bases fit TRBD1. The germline V gene has CDR1 SNHLY and CDR2 FYNNEI. CDR3 length: 14 amino acids. Trimming took 7 bases from V and 2 from J; bases not matched to a gene: 7. CDR3 DNA: TGTGCCAGCATTTTTTTCAGGGGGCAAGAGACCCAGTACTTC. Its protein product is CASIFFRGQETQYF.

The rearrangement links TRBV18 to TRBJ1-5, with D possibly being TRBD1 (6 bases). CDR1 and CDR2 from the germline V gene are KGHSH and LQKENI. V lost 6 bases and J lost 2, with 17 bases in between. The CDR3 consists of 16 residues. The CDR3 here is CASSQDGTRGNQPQHF. Here the CDR3 DNA reads TGTGCCAGCTCCCAAGACGGGACAAGAGGCAATCAGCCCCAGCATTTT. Supplemented by reference TRBV18 and TRBJ1-5, the full variable domain reads NAGVMQNPRHLVRRRGQEARLRCSPMKGHSHVYWYRQLPEEGLKFMVYLQKENIIDESGMPKERFSAEFPKEGPSILRIQQVVRGDSAAYFCASSQDGTRGNQPQHFGDGTRLSIL.

The CDR3 here is CASSSTGEGELFF. The CDR3 DNA reads TGTGCCAGCAGTTCGACAGGGGAGGGGGAGCTGTTTTTT. This chain joins TRBV6-6 and TRBJ2-2; 8 bases match TRBD1. The V and J ends lost 4 bases and 8 bases, in that order; junction bases with no gene match: 3. Germline V gene data show CDR1 as MNHNY and CDR2 as SVGAGI (reference sequence). The CDR3 is 13 amino acids.

This clone has only one observation. V gene TRBV30 combines with J gene TRBJ1-2; 8 nucleotides align to TRBD1. The CDR3 length is 15 residues. CDR1 is GTSNPN and CDR2 is SVGIG in the germline V gene (reference sequence). V shed 3 bases and J 2 bases; nucleotides not matched to a gene: 8. The CDR3 here is CAWRPAGGGNYGYTF. DNA for the CDR3: TGTGCCTGGAGGCCAGCAGGGGGCGGAAACTATGGCTACACCTTC.

The chain is built from TRBV15 and TRBJ2-7; tentatively, D is TRBD2 (5 bases). V gave up 0 bases and J gave up 3 bases, with 12 bases separating them. Germline lookup yields CDR1 LNHNV and CDR2 YYDKDF (reference sequence). This CDR3 is 15 amino acids long. CDR3 amino acids: CATSRDLGGGYEQYF. CDR3 DNA: TGTGCCACCAGCAGAGATCTAGGAGGTGGCTACGAGCAGTACTTC.

J is TRBJ1-5 and V is TRBV19, with D uncertain. Germline CDR1 and CDR2: LNHDA and SQIVND (reference sequence). This CDR3 contains 13 residues. V was trimmed by 9 bases and J by 4 bases, leaving 13 bases between them. CDR3 nucleotide sequence: TGTGCCAGCAATTGGGCGGGGAATCAGCCCCAGCATTTT. Protein product: CASNWAGNQPQHF.

The V and J genes are TRBV28 and TRBJ1-5; no firm D call. Trimming shortened V by 2 bases and J by 0 bases, and 11 bases separated the two germline ends. This CDR3 is 16 amino acids long. CDR1 and CDR2 (germline): MDHEN, SYDVKM. The CDR3 DNA sequence: TGTGCCAGCAGTTTAGGCAGTATGTATAGCAATCAGCCCCAGCATTTT. Its protein product is CASSLGSMYSNQPQHF.

The V gene is TRBV7-2, the J gene TRBJ2-7; 12 nucleotides match TRBD2. Per germline, CDR1 SGHTA and CDR2 FQGNSA. With V trimmed by 2 bases and J by 4 bases, 0 bases remained unmatched. The CDR3 has 14 residues. The CDR3 spells CASSLTSGRYEQYF. The CDR3 DNA follows: TGTGCCAGCAGCTTAACTAGCGGGAGGTACGAGCAGTACTTC. The complete variable domain, with remaining parts taken from reference TRBV7-2 and TRBJ2-7, reads GAGVSQSPSNKVTEKGKDVELRCDPISGHTALYWYRQSLGQGLEFLIYFQGNSAPDKSGLPSDRFSAERTGGSVSTLTIQRTQQEDSAVYLCASSLTSGRYEQYFGPGTRLTVT.

The V and J genes are TRBV5-6 and TRBJ1-2, with 9 nucleotides matching TRBD1. Germline V CDR1 and CDR2: SGHDT, YYEEEE. With V trimmed by 4 bases and J by 7 bases, 11 bases remained unmatched. The CDR3 is 15 residues long. CDR3 sequence reads: CASSPGDREVVGYTF. CDR3 DNA: TGTGCCAGCAGCCCTGGGGACAGGGAGGTCGTTGGCTACACCTTC.

In this sample, this clone turned up a few times. J is TRBJ2-7 and V is TRBV25-1, with D perhaps TRBD1 (6 bases). Trimming cost V 4 bases and J 9 bases, with 13 bases left between them. The germline V gene encodes CDR1 MGHDK and CDR2 SYGVNS. There are 12 residues in the CDR3. The CDR3: CASSVQGFGQYF. Here the CDR3 DNA reads TGTGCCAGCAGTGTACAGGGTTTCGGGCAGTACTTC.

V and J are TRBV10-1 and TRBJ2-2; D is uncertain. Germline V gene sequence: CDR1 WNHNN, CDR2 SYGVQD (reference sequence). Trimming cost V 2 bases and J 5 bases, with 12 bases left between them. CDR3 size: 15 residues. CDR3 loop: CASSEIVSVTGELFF. The CDR3 DNA reads TGCGCCAGCAGTGAGATTGTGAGCGTTACCGGGGAGCTGTTTTTT.

The table lists this clone with a few counts. The chain joins TRBV5-4 to TRBJ1-1; D is unresolved. Germline CDR1 and CDR2: SGHNT and YYREEE (reference sequence). Trimming stripped 4 bases from V and 1 base from J, with 11 bases between. The CDR3 extends over 14 amino acids. CDR3 bases: TGTGCCAGCAGCCTCTTGTACGGGAACACTGAAGCTTTCTTT. Its protein is CASSLLYGNTEAFF.

Only one count was recorded for this clone. This chain links TRBV6-1 with TRBJ2-7, with 12 bases matching TRBD2. This CDR3 region has 15 residues. With 2 bases clipped from V and 3 bases from J, the junction kept 2 bases outside the gene matches. Germline CDR1 and CDR2: MNHNS and SASEGT. CDR3 protein: CASSERTSGIYEQYF. CDR3 DNA sequence: TGTGCCAGCAGTGAAAGGACTAGCGGGATCTACGAGCAGTACTTC.

J is TRBJ1-6 and V is TRBV30, with D unresolved. Germline V gene lookup returns CDR1 GTSNPN and CDR2 SVGIG (reference sequence). The CDR3 is 13 amino acids. Trimming stripped 5 bases from V and 7 bases from J, with 12 bases between. In nucleotides, the CDR3 is TGTGCCTGGCGACGGGGTCCCAATTCACCCCTCCACTTT. The encoded protein is CAWRRGPNSPLHF.

The chain combines TRBV4-1 with TRBJ1-1; maybe TRBD1 (5 bases). Trimming took 0 bases from V and 5 from J, leaving 10 bases between them. CDR3 size: 14 residues. CDR1 is MGHRA and CDR2 is YSYEKL in the germline V gene. This CDR3 is CASSQEGVRTEAFF. For the CDR3, the DNA is TGCGCCAGCAGCCAAGAAGGGGTCCGTACTGAAGCTTTCTTT.

V and J are TRBV7-9 and TRBJ2-1, with 12 bases identical to TRBD2. Per germline, CDR1 SEHNR and CDR2 FQNEAQ (reference sequence). CDR3 size: 15 residues. Trimming cost V 4 bases and J 8 bases; bases outside gene matches: 6. CDR3 sequence reads: CASSWDGTSGHEQFF. CDR3 in DNA: TGTGCCAGCAGCTGGGACGGGACTAGCGGGCATGAGCAGTTCTTC. The whole variable domain, filled in from reference TRBV7-9 and TRBJ2-1, reads DTGVSQNPRHKITKRGQNVTFRCDPISEHNRLYWYRQTLGQGPEFLTYFQNEAQLEKSRLLSDRFSAERPKGSFSTLEIQRTEQGDSAMYLCASSWDGTSGHEQFFGPGTRLTVL.

The chain joins TRBV11-1 to TRBJ1-2, with 9 bases fitting TRBD1. After removal of 5 bases from V and 8 bases from J, the junction contained 9 bases not matched to a gene. The V gene's germline CDR1 is SGHAT and CDR2 FQDESV (reference sequence). The CDR3 sequence is 14 residues long. This CDR3 is CASSQKRTGEGYTF. The CDR3 nucleotides read TGTGCCAGCAGCCAAAAACGGACAGGGGAAGGCTACACCTTC.

The count of this clone is one. The chain joins TRBV6-5 to TRBJ2-7; TRBD2 is a possible D gene (6 bases). V shed 7 bases and J shed 2 bases, with 15 bases lying between them. From germline, CDR1 is MNHEY and CDR2 SVGAGI. The CDR3 is made up of 14 amino acids. The CDR3 DNA follows: TGTGCCAGCACCTCTCCGGGACTTCCCTACGAGCAGTACTTC. Translated, it gives CASTSPGLPYEQYF.